Below, 20 T cell receptor beta chains from the same sample are listed, as sequenced in a study of T cell responses to AZD1222 COVID-19 vaccine. Profiling relied on immunoSEQ multiplex PCR, and the TCRdb table lists in-frame clones only, not all of them. The sample holds just over 80,000 clones; more than 80% are singletons and the top ten take around 5%. The sequencing used peripheral blood, collected on day 0 of AZD1222 vaccination. The receptor source for this set is an adult in good health.

The chain is built from TRBV9 and TRBJ2-1, with 8 bases lining up with TRBD2. CDR1 and CDR2 from the germline V gene are SGDLS and YYNGEE. The CDR3 extends over 14 amino acids. V was pared by 4 bases and J by 5 bases, with 5 bases of the junction left unmatched. The CDR3 nucleotides read TGTGCCAGCAGCCCTAGCGGGCTAAACAATGAGCAGTTCTTC. Translating it yields CASSPSGLNNEQFF.

The chain joins TRBV5-1 to TRBJ2-1, with a weak D call TRBD2 (5 bases). V gave up 3 bases and J gave up 4 bases, with 11 bases separating them. Germline assignment: CDR1 SGHRS and CDR2 YFSETQ. The CDR3 has 14 residues. CDR3: CASSWTATYNEQFF. CDR3 nucleotide sequence: TGCGCCAGCAGCTGGACTGCTACGTACAATGAGCAGTTCTTC.

This chain uses TRBV12-3 or TRBV12-4 with TRBJ2-1; a possible D gene is TRBD1 (6 bases). The V end lost 4 bases, the J end lost 5 bases, and 9 bases lay between the germline ends. The CDR3 runs 13 residues. DNA of the CDR3: TGTGCCAGCAGTTGGTCAGGGGACAATGAGCAGTTCTTC. The encoded protein is CASSWSGDNEQFF.

The chain combines TRBV4-1 with TRBJ2-3; D ambiguous. V gave up 1 base and J gave up 2 bases, with 10 bases separating them. This CDR3 has 15 amino acids. The germline V gene encodes CDR1 MGHRA and CDR2 YSYEKL. This chain's CDR3 is CASSQGPANTDTQYF. For the CDR3, the DNA is TGCGCCAGCAGCCAAGGACCCGCCAACACAGATACGCAGTATTTT.

The rearrangement links TRBV5-6 to TRBJ1-2; D uncertain. The germline V and J ends were trimmed by 2 bases and 7 bases, with 9 bases remaining between them. CDR1 and CDR2 from the germline V gene are SGHDT and YYEEEE. The CDR3 is 12 amino acids. CDR3 sequence: CASSLGPLGYTF. DNA of the CDR3: TGTGCCAGCAGCTTAGGGCCCCTTGGCTACACCTTC.

This chain connects TRBV6-4 to TRBJ2-3; 12 nucleotides match TRBD2. The germline CDR1 and CDR2 sequences are MRHNA and SNTAGT. There are 14 residues in the CDR3. V gave up 4 bases and J gave up 4 bases; unmatched junction bases: 0. The CDR3 nucleotides read TGTGCCAGCAGTGGGACTAGCGGGGCAGATACGCAGTATTTT. Translation gives CASSGTSGADTQYF.

This clone was counted a single time. V gene TRBV27 combines with J gene TRBJ2-5; the D is unclear. Germline V CDR1 and CDR2: MNHEY, SMNVEV (reference sequence). The CDR3 runs to 13 residues. Trimming left V 2 bases short and J 4 bases short, with 8 bases between. This CDR3 is CASSLMTSETQYF. The CDR3 bases are TGTGCCAGCAGTTTAATGACTTCAGAGACCCAGTACTTC.

A word on this clone: One end of the junction varies from germline; a read error may be responsible. The chain combines TRBV9 with TRBJ2-7, with 10 bases fitting TRBD1. The CDR3 is 15 amino acids. The V gene's germline CDR1 is SGDLS and CDR2 YYNGEE. The CDR3 DNA reads TGTGCCAGCAGCACCCGCCCTGGACAGGGGGTCACCTTACACTTC. Residues: CASSTRPGQGVTLHF.

This rearrangement joins TRBV7-2 to TRBJ1-2; no clear D gene. The V gene lost 1 base and the J gene lost 2 bases, with 8 bases spanning the gap. The germline CDR1 and CDR2 sequences are SGHTA and FQGNSA. There are 14 residues in the CDR3. The chain's CDR3 is CASSLGGRNYGYTF. The CDR3 DNA sequence: TGTGCCAGCAGCTTAGGTGGCAGGAACTATGGCTACACCTTC. The full variable domain, completed using reference TRBV7-2 and TRBJ1-2, is GAGVSQSPSNKVTEKGKDVELRCDPISGHTALYWYRQSLGQGLEFLIYFQGNSAPDKSGLPSDRFSAERTGGSVSTLTIQRTQQEDSAVYLCASSLGGRNYGYTFGSGTRLTVV.

The chain carries TRBV30 and TRBJ1-2; 7 bases match TRBD1. V lost 3 bases, J lost 8 bases, and 12 bases stayed unmatched. The germline V gene encodes CDR1 GTSNPN and CDR2 SVGIG (reference sequence). This CDR3 has 14 residues. The DNA of the CDR3 is TGTGCCTGGAGGACGGGACAGACCAAGATGGGCTACACCTTC. Its protein is CAWRTGQTKMGYTF.

This chain links TRBV30 with TRBJ1-1; 7 bases agree with TRBD1. This CDR3 has 13 amino acids. Germline CDR1 reads GTSNPN; CDR2 reads SVGIG (reference sequence). With V trimmed by 8 bases and J by 3 bases, 9 bases remained unmatched. CDR3 region: CARDNRGHTEAFF. CDR3 coding DNA: TGTGCCCGAGATAACAGGGGCCACACTGAAGCTTTCTTT. The variable domain in full, with the rest retrieved from reference TRBV30 and TRBJ1-1, is SQTIHQWPATLVQPVGSPLSLECTVEGTSNPNLYWYRQAAGRGLQLLFYSVGIGQISSEVPQNLSASRPQDRQFILSSKKLLLSDSGFYLCARDNRGHTEAFFGQGTRLTVV.

The rearrangement links TRBV5-4 to TRBJ1-5; D is undetermined. Germline V CDR1 and CDR2: SGHNT, YYREEE (reference sequence). The CDR3 is 14 residues long. The V end was cut by 0 bases, the J end by 1 base, with 5 bases between. CDR3 sequence (DNA): TGTGCCAGCAGCTTGGGGCAAAGCAATCAGCCCCAGCATTTT. Its translation is CASSLGQSNQPQHF.

The chain employs TRBV21-1 and TRBJ2-2; whether TRBD2, the table's D call, matches the DNA was not checked. TRBV21-1 is flagged as a pseudogene. This CDR3 region has 19 residues. CDR3 nucleotides: TGTGCCAGCAGCCCCCTTGGACTAGCGGGGGGGTTGAACACCGGGGAGCTGTTTTTT. Translated: CASSPLGLAGGLNTGELFF.

This chain connects TRBV2 to TRBJ1-5, with 9 bases fitting TRBD1. Germline trimming cut 4 bases from V and 4 bases from J; bases unmatched to any gene: 5. CDR3 length: 15 residues. CDR1 is SNHLY, CDR2 FYNNEI, per germline. CDR3 in DNA: TGTGCCAGCAGTGTCGGGGACAGGGTTAATCAGCCCCAGCATTTT. This gives the protein CASSVGDRVNQPQHF. Drawing the rest from reference TRBV2 and TRBJ1-5, the complete variable domain is EPEVTQTPSHQVTQMGQEVILRCVPISNHLYFYWYRQILGQKVEFLVSFYNNEISEKSEIFDDQFSVERPDGSNFTLKIRSTKLEDSAMYFCASSVGDRVNQPQHFGDGTRLSIL.

V and J are TRBV19 and TRBJ1-1; maybe TRBD1 (6 bases). The CDR3 spans 16 residues. Germline CDR1 LNHDA, CDR2 SQIVND (reference sequence). Trimming shortened V by 6 bases and J by 3 bases, and 20 bases separated the two germline ends. As DNA, the CDR3 is TGTGCCAGTAGGCTGATACAGGGTGAGAGTGACACTGAAGCTTTCTTT. This translates into CASRLIQGESDTEAFF. Complete variable domain (other parts from reference TRBV19 and TRBJ1-1): DGGITQSPKYLFRKEGQNVTLSCEQNLNHDAMYWYRQDPGQGLRLIYYSQIVNDFQKGDIAEGYSVSREKKESFPLTVTSAQKNPTAFYLCASRLIQGESDTEAFFGQGTRLTVV.

The chain's CDR3 is CASGGYDQPQHF. The CDR3 DNA reads TGTGCCAGCGGAGGGTATGATCAGCCCCAGCATTTT. This chain connects TRBV7-9 to TRBJ1-5; D remains unclear. Germline CDR1 SEHNR, CDR2 FQNEAQ (reference sequence). Trimming stripped 8 bases from V and 5 bases from J, with 10 bases between. The CDR3 runs to 12 residues.

By sample fraction, this clone is medium-sized. The chain employs TRBV2 and TRBJ2-1; D is undetermined. This CDR3 is built from 10 residues. The V end lost 7 bases, the J end lost 6 bases, and 4 bases lay between the germline ends. Per the germline V gene, CDR1 is SNHLY and CDR2 is FYNNEI. CDR3 in amino acids: CASTSNEQFF. The DNA of the CDR3 is TGTGCCAGCACTAGCAATGAGCAGTTCTTC.

This chain uses TRBV5-4 with TRBJ1-1, with TRBD1 as a possible D gene (5 bases). The CDR3 is made up of 15 amino acids. Trimming took 4 bases from V and 1 from J, leaving 14 bases between them. The germline CDR1 and CDR2 sequences are SGHNT and YYREEE (reference sequence). DNA of the CDR3: TGTGCCAGCAGCCTACCAGGGCTGGGGAACACTGAAGCTTTCTTT. The encoded protein is CASSLPGLGNTEAFF.

A single count supports this clone. V usage is TRBV7-9 and J usage is TRBJ2-7, with TRBD2 matching over 7 bases. V lost 5 bases, J lost 2 bases, and 9 bases stayed unmatched. The CDR3 spans 15 residues. Germline values: CDR1 SEHNR, CDR2 FQNEAQ (reference sequence). The CDR3 DNA sequence: TGTGCCAGCAGCCAACCTACCGGGGGGACCTACGAGCAGTACTTC. This codes for CASSQPTGGTYEQYF.

The chain combines TRBV19 with TRBJ1-5; D is possibly TRBD1 (5 bases). This CDR3 spans 15 amino acids. The V end was cut by 0 bases, the J end by 2 bases, with 8 bases between. The germline V gene has CDR1 LNHDA and CDR2 SQIVND (reference sequence). DNA of the CDR3: TGTGCCAGTAGTATAGACAGGGCCGGCAATCAGCCCCAGCATTTT. It codes for CASSIDRAGNQPQHF. Full variable domain (remainder filled in from reference TRBV19 and TRBJ1-5): DGGITQSPKYLFRKEGQNVTLSCEQNLNHDAMYWYRQDPGQGLRLIYYSQIVNDFQKGDIAEGYSVSREKKESFPLTVTSAQKNPTAFYLCASSIDRAGNQPQHFGDGTRLSIL.